A selection of T cell receptor beta chains follows, all from one sample in a study of T cell clonotyping in hematopoietic cell transplantation. Sequencing used immunoSEQ multiplex PCR; TCRdb keeps in-frame clones, though not all of them. The data hold about 16,000 clones, with roughly 58% observed a single time. The source material was PBMCs, sampled 30 days after allogeneic stem cell transplant. These receptors were collected from a male patient aged 45-60 years who had an allogeneic stem cell transplant from an unrelated donor, so T cells may come from the graft donor. Some clones in this sample may be carry-over from other donors' samples. The CDR3 runs from the conserved cysteine through the conserved F or W. A D gene is named only where the DNA matches it firmly. The size entry is marked missing in some rows and otherwise reads once, few, many or a size class.

D gene: .; J gene: TRBJ1-1; V gene: TRBV30; clone size: .; CDR3 protein: CAWKRVVTGAEAFF; CDR3 DNA: TGTGCCTGGAAAAGGGTAGTTACGGGCGCTGAAGCTTTCTTT
D gene: .; J gene: TRBJ2-5; V gene: TRBV7-8; clone size: few; CDR3 protein: CASSFAGPYQETQYF; CDR3 DNA: TGTGCCAGCAGCTTTGCGGGCCCGTACCAAGAGACCCAGTACTTC
D gene: TRBD1; J gene: TRBJ1-1; V gene: TRBV11-2; clone size: .; CDR3 protein: CASSATTGVVTEAFF; CDR3 DNA: TGTGCCAGCAGCGCGACGACAGGGGTTGTCACTGAAGCTTTCTTT
D gene: .; J gene: TRBJ1-4; V gene: TRBV5-1; clone size: .; CDR3 protein: CASSWMDRSATNEKLFF; CDR3 DNA: TGCGCCAGCAGCTGGATGGACCGAAGTGCAACTAATGAAAAACTGTTTTTT
D gene: .; J gene: TRBJ2-5; V gene: TRBV29-1; clone size: .; CDR3 protein: CSVVDSGQETQYF; CDR3 DNA: TGCAGCGTGGTGGACAGCGGACAAGAGACCCAGTACTTC
D gene: .; J gene: TRBJ1-5; V gene: TRBV7-7; clone size: .; CDR3 protein: CASSFAGRNSNQPQHF; CDR3 DNA: TGTGCCAGCAGCTTTGCAGGGCGGAATAGCAATCAGCCCCAGCATTTT
D gene: .; J gene: TRBJ1-1; V gene: TRBV2; clone size: few; CDR3 protein: CASSPLGRAENTEAFF; CDR3 DNA: TGTGCCAGCAGTCCTTTGGGCAGGGCTGAGAACACTGAAGCTTTCTTT
D gene: .; J gene: TRBJ2-2; V gene: TRBV7-6; clone size: .; CDR3 protein: CASSLTAGSTGELFF; CDR3 DNA: TGTGCCAGCAGCTTAACGGCGGGGAGCACCGGGGAGCTGTTTTTT
D gene: TRBD2; J gene: TRBJ2-7; V gene: TRBV30; clone size: .; CDR3 protein: CAWLGREGYEQYF; CDR3 DNA: TGTGCCTGGCTGGGGCGGGAGGGTTACGAGCAGTACTTC
D gene: .; J gene: TRBJ1-2; V gene: TRBV7-9; clone size: .; CDR3 protein: CASSLGEFLFTF; CDR3 DNA: TGTGCCAGCAGCTTAGGGGAGTTCTTGTTCACCTTC
D gene: TRBD1; J gene: TRBJ2-1; V gene: TRBV7-9; clone size: .; CDR3 protein: CASSLQWDRDFLF; CDR3 DNA: TGTGCCAGCAGCTTACAGTGGGACAGGGATTTTCTCTTC
D gene: TRBD2; J gene: TRBJ2-1; V gene: TRBV19; clone size: .; CDR3 protein: CASSLTSGSPSEQFF; CDR3 DNA: TGTGCCAGTAGCCTGACTAGCGGGAGCCCCAGTGAGCAGTTCTTC
D gene: TRBD2; J gene: TRBJ2-7; V gene: TRBV6-6; clone size: .; CDR3 protein: CASSRLAGAVEQYF; CDR3 DNA: TGTGCCAGCAGTCGACTAGCGGGTGCGGTCGAGCAGTACTTC
D gene: .; J gene: TRBJ1-6; V gene: TRBV2; clone size: few; CDR3 protein: CASSSSSYNSPLHF; CDR3 DNA: TGCGCCAGCAGCTCGAGCTCCTATAATTCACCCCTCCACTTT
D gene: .; J gene: TRBJ1-2; V gene: TRBV30; clone size: once; CDR3 protein: CACQIGGSGGYTF; CDR3 DNA: TGTGCCTGTCAGATTGGGGGAAGCGGCGGCTACACCTTC
D gene: .; J gene: TRBJ2-7; V gene: TRBV29-1; clone size: .; CDR3 protein: CSVQQGPTYEQYF; CDR3 DNA: TGCAGCGTTCAACAGGGTCCTACCTACGAGCAGTACTTC
D gene: .; J gene: TRBJ2-7; V gene: TRBV29-1; clone size: .; CDR3 protein: CSVGAEATYEQYF; CDR3 DNA: TGCAGCGTTGGGGCAGAAGCAACCTACGAGCAGTACTTC
D gene: TRBD1; J gene: TRBJ2-1; V gene: TRBV10-3; clone size: few; CDR3 protein: CAARGQYNEQFF; CDR3 DNA: TGTGCCGCCAGGGGGCAATACAATGAGCAGTTCTTC
D gene: .; J gene: TRBJ1-2; V gene: TRBV7-9; clone size: .; CDR3 protein: CAVGETNYGYTF; CDR3 DNA: TGTGCCGTGGGGGAGACTAACTATGGCTACACCTTC
D gene: .; J gene: TRBJ2-7; V gene: TRBV7-2; clone size: once; CDR3 protein: CASSLTRRGEQYF; CDR3 DNA: TGTGCCAGCAGCCTGACGCGACGGGGGGAGCAGTACTTC
D gene: .; J gene: TRBJ2-2; V gene: TRBV29-1; clone size: .; CDR3 protein: CSVPMDTGELFF; CDR3 DNA: TGCAGCGTCCCGATGGACACCGGGGAGCTGTTTTTT
D gene: .; J gene: TRBJ2-3; V gene: TRBV30; clone size: .; CDR3 protein: CAWSWGSGTDTQYF; CDR3 DNA: TGTGCCTGGAGTTGGGGGTCCGGCACAGATACGCAGTATTTT
D gene: TRBD1; J gene: TRBJ1-1; V gene: TRBV6-1; clone size: .; CDR3 protein: CASSAGQGMYTEAFF; CDR3 DNA: TGTGCCAGCAGTGCGGGACAGGGGATGTACACTGAAGCTTTCTTT
D gene: .; J gene: TRBJ1-3; V gene: TRBV6-6; clone size: few; CDR3 protein: CASSYSESDTIYF; CDR3 DNA: TGTGCCAGCAGTTACTCGGAGTCCGACACCATATATTTT
D gene: .; J gene: TRBJ2-7; V gene: TRBV5-6; clone size: .; CDR3 protein: CASSLVGSEQYF; CDR3 DNA: TGTGCCAGCAGCTTGGTAGGGAGCGAGCAGTACTTC
D gene: .; J gene: TRBJ2-7; V gene: TRBV29-1; clone size: .; CDR3 protein: CSVEGGGSSYEQYF; CDR3 DNA: TGCAGCGTTGAAGGCGGAGGGAGCTCCTACGAGCAGTACTTC
D gene: .; J gene: TRBJ2-1; V gene: TRBV11-2; clone size: .; CDR3 protein: CASSSLRWHNEQFF; CDR3 DNA: TGTGCCAGCAGCTCGCTCCGGTGGCACAATGAGCAGTTCTTC
D gene: TRBD2; J gene: TRBJ2-7; V gene: TRBV30; clone size: .; CDR3 protein: CAWRLAGGGYEQYF; CDR3 DNA: TGTGCCTGGAGGCTAGCGGGGGGAGGGTACGAGCAGTACTTC
D gene: .; J gene: TRBJ1-2; V gene: TRBV25-1; clone size: .; CDR3 protein: CASSQNYGYTF; CDR3 DNA: TGTGCCAGCAGCCAGAACTATGGCTACACCTTC
D gene: .; J gene: TRBJ1-6; V gene: TRBV6-1; clone size: .; CDR3 protein: CASSEVGATSWGNSPLHF; CDR3 DNA: TGTGCCAGCAGTGAAGTGGGTGCGACCAGTTGGGGGAATTCACCCCTCCACTTT
D gene: TRBD1; J gene: TRBJ1-1; V gene: TRBV4-2; clone size: .; CDR3 protein: CASSPGQGVLLGAEAFF; CDR3 DNA: TGTGCCAGCAGCCCCGGACAGGGGGTCCTTTTGGGGGCTGAAGCTTTCTTT
D gene: .; J gene: TRBJ2-1; V gene: TRBV7-2; clone size: .; CDR3 protein: CASSKTLDEQFF; CDR3 DNA: TGTGCCAGCAGTAAAACATTGGATGAGCAGTTCTTC
D gene: .; J gene: TRBJ2-7; V gene: TRBV6-5; clone size: few; CDR3 protein: CASSAGYEQYF; CDR3 DNA: TGTGCCAGCAGTGCGGGCTACGAGCAGTACTTC
D gene: .; J gene: TRBJ2-6; V gene: TRBV6-6; clone size: .; CDR3 protein: CASSYPSGANVLTF; CDR3 DNA: TGTGCCAGCAGTTACCCCTCTGGGGCCAACGTCCTGACTTTC
D gene: .; J gene: TRBJ2-7; V gene: TRBV6-5; clone size: once; CDR3 protein: CASSYGQGPGEQYF; CDR3 DNA: TGTGCCAGCAGTTATGGGCAGGGGCCAGGCGAGCAGTACTTC
D gene: .; J gene: TRBJ1-5; V gene: TRBV29-1; clone size: once; CDR3 protein: CSVATLGGQPQHF; CDR3 DNA: TGCAGCGTCGCGACCCTAGGGGGTCAGCCCCAGCATTTT
D gene: TRBD2; J gene: TRBJ2-1; V gene: TRBV4-1; clone size: .; CDR3 protein: CASSQGGGLAGIEQFF; CDR3 DNA: TGCGCCAGCAGCCAAGGGGGCGGACTAGCGGGAATTGAGCAGTTCTTC
D gene: TRBD1; J gene: TRBJ1-1; V gene: TRBV25-1; clone size: .; CDR3 protein: CASSQGGGTEAFF; CDR3 DNA: TGTGCCAGCAGTCAGGGGGGAGGTACTGAAGCTTTCTTT